This T cell receptor beta chain originates from a study of cytomegalovirus exposure and HLA in healthy donors. It was with 60 Vbeta and 13 Jbeta primers that the PCR ran. Only in-frame clones appear in the TCRdb table, and some are missing; sequencing was by immunoSEQ multiplex PCR. The sample has around 140,000 clones; roughly 79% are singletons. Notes on this clone: Its matching antigen is unknown.

Overall study findings and caveats: In a later analysis, TCR beta V- and J-gene trimming showed a link to a missense DCLRE1C variant.

Germline CDR1 is LNHDA and CDR2 is SQIVND (reference sequence). The V segment lost 7 bases and the J segment 5 bases; nucleotides outside the gene matches: 12. The CDR3 covers 15 residues. What was sequenced was PBMCs. The chain recombines TRBV19 with TRBJ1-2; 8 bases map to TRBD1. This TCR came from a male donor in good health and CMV-seronegative. CDR3 coding DNA: TGTGCCAGTACGTCCGGACAGGGCCGGGGGTATGGCTACACCTTC. Amino acid sequence: CASTSGQGRGYGYTF.